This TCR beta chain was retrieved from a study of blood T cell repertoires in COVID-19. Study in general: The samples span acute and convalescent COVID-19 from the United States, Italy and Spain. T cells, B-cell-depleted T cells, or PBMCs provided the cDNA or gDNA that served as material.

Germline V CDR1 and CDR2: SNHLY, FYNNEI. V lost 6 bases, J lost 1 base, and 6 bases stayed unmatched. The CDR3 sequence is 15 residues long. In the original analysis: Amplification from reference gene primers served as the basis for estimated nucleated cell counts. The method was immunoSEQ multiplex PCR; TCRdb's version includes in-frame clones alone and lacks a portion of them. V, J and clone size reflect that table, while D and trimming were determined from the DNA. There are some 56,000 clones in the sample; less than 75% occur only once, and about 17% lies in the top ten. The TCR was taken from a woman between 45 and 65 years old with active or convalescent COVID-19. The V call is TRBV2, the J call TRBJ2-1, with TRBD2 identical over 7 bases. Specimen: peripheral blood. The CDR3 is CASRGGLVSYNEQFF. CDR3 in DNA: TGTGCCAGCAGGGGTGGACTAGTTTCCTACAATGAGCAGTTCTTC.